Listed here are 17 T cell receptor beta chains from one sample, sequenced in a study of T cell repertoires in cytomegalovirus infection. MiXCR, run by TCRdb on the reads, gives a single entry per CDR3 protein. Altogether 680,000 or so distinct CDR3 sequences are present, about 40% being singletons, with the ten largest covering around 2.8%. The specimen sequenced was PBMCs. These receptors all come from a human donor in good health (CMV status not recorded). Some clones in this sample may be carry-over from other donors' samples.

This clonotype was found a few times. V usage is TRBV5-5 and J usage is TRBJ1-5; 7 positions match TRBD1. CDR1 SGHKS and CDR2 YYEKEE come from the germline V gene (reference sequence). With 3 bases clipped from V and 2 bases from J, the junction kept 8 bases outside the gene matches. The CDR3 is 16 amino acids. In nucleotides, the CDR3 is TGTGCCAGCAGCTCATATGGGACAGCGGGCAATCAGCCCCAGCATTTT. It encodes CASSSYGTAGNQPQHF.

This sequence joins TRBV4-1 and TRBJ2-7, with D uncertain. The V and J ends lost 0 bases and 4 bases respectively, with 7 bases between them. This CDR3 is built from 13 residues. The germline V gene has CDR1 MGHRA and CDR2 YSYEKL. CDR3 sequence reads: CASSQERRYEQYF. The CDR3 coding sequence is TGCGCCAGCAGCCAAGAACGGCGGTACGAGCAGTACTTC.

This chain's CDR3 is CASSLTSLAAQSGEQFF. Here the CDR3 DNA reads TGTGCCAGCAGCTTAACCTCACTAGCGGCGCAGTCGGGAGAGCAGTTCTTC. The chain joins TRBV5-4 to TRBJ2-1; 8 positions agree with TRBD2. CDR1 SGHNT and CDR2 YYREEE come from the germline V gene (reference sequence). The CDR3 spans 17 residues. Trimming cost V 2 bases and J 10 bases; bases outside gene matches: 17.

The CDR3 spells CASSSPGLAWEQYF. The CDR3 DNA is TGTGCCAGCAGCTCACCGGGACTAGCGTGGGAGCAGTACTTC. V gene TRBV7-9 combines with J gene TRBJ2-7, with 10 bases matching TRBD2. Germline CDR1 is SEHNR and CDR2 is FQNEAQ (reference sequence). The CDR3 spans 14 residues. The J segment lost 7 bases and the V segment lost 4 bases, leaving 7 bases of the junction unmatched.

This clonotype came up a few times. V usage is TRBV28 and J usage is TRBJ2-3; 8 bases fit TRBD2. V lost 8 bases, J lost 0 bases, and 10 bases stayed unmatched. The CDR3 is made up of 16 amino acids. The germline V gene has CDR1 MDHEN and CDR2 SYDVKM. CDR3 amino acids: CASPPGGALSTDTQYF. CDR3 DNA sequence: TGTGCCAGCCCACCGGGGGGGGCTCTTAGCACAGATACGCAGTATTTT.

The chain employs TRBV7-8 and TRBJ1-6; D uncertain. Trimming stripped 1 base from V and 14 bases from J, with 12 bases between. Germline assignment: CDR1 SGHVS and CDR2 FQNEAQ. The CDR3 contains 13 residues. The CDR3 region has the DNA TGTGCCAGCAGCTTAGGGGTCCAGTCGTCCCTCCACTTT. Translation: CASSLGVQSSLHF. Full variable domain (remainder filled in from reference TRBV7-8 and TRBJ1-6): GAGVSQSPRYKVAKRGQDVALRCDPISGHVSLFWYQQALGQGPEFLTYFQNEAQLDKSGLPSDRFFAERPEGSVSTLKIQRTQQEDSAVYLCASSLGVQSSLHFGNGTRLTVT.

This clonotype was recorded a few times. The chain carries TRBV28 and TRBJ2-3, with 7 bases aligning to TRBD1. The CDR3 consists of 16 residues. With 3 bases clipped from V and 0 bases from J, the junction kept 6 bases outside the gene matches. Germline V gives CDR1 MDHEN, CDR2 SYDVKM. As DNA, the CDR3 is TGTGCCAGCAGTTTTTTTCCGGGACAGAGCACAGATACGCAGTATTTT. It translates to CASSFFPGQSTDTQYF.

This clonotype was recorded a few times. The rearrangement joins TRBV7-9 to TRBJ2-1, with 10 nucleotides matching TRBD2. Germline CDR1 SEHNR, CDR2 FQNEAQ (reference sequence). This CDR3 is built from 16 residues. The ends lost 5 bases at V and 8 bases at J; junction bases unmatched: 12. The CDR3 DNA follows: TGTGCCAGCAGCGCGGGATCTAGCGGGAGCTTCGATGAGCAGTTCTTC. It codes for CASSAGSSGSFDEQFF.

V gene TRBV12-3 or TRBV12-4 combines with J gene TRBJ1-2, with D possibly TRBD1 on 5 matching bases. The V end was cut by 0 bases, the J end by 4 bases, with 12 bases between. The CDR3 contains 15 residues. CDR3 amino acids: CASSLAGAVSYGYTF. The CDR3 DNA sequence: TGTGCCAGCAGTTTAGCAGGGGCGGTGAGCTATGGCTACACCTTC.

In its sample, this clonotype was seen a few times. The rearrangement links TRBV7-4 to TRBJ1-6; tentative D call: TRBD1 (6 bases). Germline-derived CDR1 and CDR2 are SGHVT and SQSDAQ. This CDR3 is built from 15 residues. V lost 2 bases to trimming and J lost 7 bases, with 12 bases between them. This CDR3 is CASSLNQGTNSPLHF. CDR3 DNA: TGTGCCAGCAGCTTAAACCAAGGGACAAATTCACCCCTCCACTTT.

This clonotype showed up just a few times. The CDR3 loop is CASSPGGAKYEQYF. The CDR3 region has the DNA TGTGCCAGCAGCCCCGGGGGAGCCAAGTACGAGCAGTACTTC. The chain uses TRBV7-2 and TRBJ2-7; D is possibly TRBD2 (6 bases). Looked up from germline, CDR1 is SGHTA and CDR2 is FQGNSA. Trimming took 5 bases from V and 4 from J, leaving 15 bases between them. The CDR3 runs to 14 residues.

A remark on this clonotype: A much larger clone differs from this one at a single base, so this may be a read error. Since the CDR3 does not end with the conserved phenylalanine or tryptophan, this likely comes from a read error. The chain joins TRBV6-6 to TRBJ2-1; D unresolved. The CDR3 contains 13 residues. Trimming cost V 7 bases and J 7 bases, with 14 bases left between them. Looked up from germline, CDR1 is MNHNY and CDR2 is SVGAGI (reference sequence). CDR3 DNA sequence: TGTGCCAGCACTAGATTTGTGGGTAATGAGCAGTTCTTA. It specifies CASTRFVGNEQFL.

The V gene is TRBV18, the J gene TRBJ1-1; 8 bases map to TRBD1. This CDR3 comprises 15 residues. V shed 3 bases and J 2 bases; nucleotides not matched to a gene: 5. Germline V lookup: CDR1 KGHSH, CDR2 LQKENI. The DNA of the CDR3 is TGTGCCAGCTCACCTAAGACAGGGGCTAACACTGAAGCTTTCTTT. Its translation is CASSPKTGANTEAFF.

The sample holds a few counts of this clonotype. The chain has TRBV6-5 and TRBJ2-5, with D possibly being TRBD1 (6 bases). The V end lost 0 bases, the J end lost 4 bases, and 12 bases lay between the germline ends. The CDR3 has 15 residues. The V gene's germline CDR1 is MNHEY and CDR2 SVGAGI. In nucleotides, the CDR3 is TGTGCCAGCAGTTACTCGCAGGCAGGGGCAGAGACCCAGTACTTC. Amino acids: CASSYSQAGAETQYF.

This clonotype was found once. The chain couples TRBV27 to TRBJ1-4; perhaps TRBD1 as D (5 bases). Trimming stripped 0 bases from V and 7 bases from J, with 12 bases between. Germline lookup yields CDR1 MNHEY and CDR2 SMNVEV (reference sequence). The CDR3 extends over 15 amino acids. CDR3 sequence: CASSLSVGTVEKLFF. CDR3 bases: TGTGCCAGCAGTTTATCGGTGGGGACGGTTGAAAAACTGTTTTTT.

A few counts support this clonotype. As DNA, the CDR3 is TGTGCCACCAGTGACGGGACAGGGTTTAGCAATCAGCCCCAGCATTTT. Protein product: CATSDGTGFSNQPQHF. The J gene is TRBJ1-5, the V gene TRBV24-1; TRBD1 matches at 9 bases. The CDR3 covers 16 residues. J lost 0 bases, V lost 4 bases, and 3 bases had no gene match. Germline CDR1 KGHDR, CDR2 SFDVKD.

This clonotype was counted between two and nine times. The chain has TRBV5-1 and TRBJ1-1; TRBD1 matches 7 bases. J lost 1 base, V lost 3 bases, and 15 bases had no gene match. The CDR3 is made up of 18 amino acids. Germline lookup yields CDR1 SGHRS and CDR2 YFSETQ. The DNA of the CDR3 is TGCGCCAGCAGCTCACGACGTGGCTTGCGGGACAGGAACACTGAAGCTTTCTTT. This gives the protein CASSSRRGLRDRNTEAFF.